Shown below are 21 T cell receptor beta chains from a single sample sequenced in a study of glioma-infiltrating T cells after dendritic cell vaccination. Libraries were prepared by immunoSEQ multiplex PCR; TCRdb keeps only in-frame clonotypes and omits some of them. The top ten hold 6.8% of the sample, which has 950 to 1,500 clones, 70% to 90% seen once. The input for sequencing was tumor tissue, taken before dendritic cell vaccination. The receptors come from a human donor with glioblastoma.

The gene calls are TRBV4-3 and TRBJ1-1; D possibly corresponds to TRBD1 (5 bases). The ends were cut back, 0 bases at V and 4 bases at J, with 9 bases in the middle. The V gene's germline CDR1 is LGHNA and CDR2 YSLEER. CDR3 size: 14 residues. CDR3 coding DNA: TGCGCCAGCAGCCAAGAGGCAGGGATCACTGAAGCTTTCTTT. Translated: CASSQEAGITEAFF.

The chain is built from TRBV7-8 and TRBJ1-5; 9 bases fit TRBD1. The CDR3 runs to 16 residues. V shed 4 bases and J 5 bases; nucleotides not matched to a gene: 9. Germline V gene data show CDR1 as SGHVS and CDR2 as FQNEAQ. The CDR3 nucleotides are TGTGCCAGCAGCTCTAAAGGGACAGGGATCGATCAGCCCCAGCATTTT. It yields the protein CASSSKGTGIDQPQHF.

The chain has TRBV27 and TRBJ2-1, with D possibly TRBD1 on 7 matching bases. The germline V and J ends were trimmed by 9 bases and 7 bases, with 19 bases remaining between them. The CDR3 sequence is 14 residues long. CDR1 is MNHEY, CDR2 SMNVEV, per germline (reference sequence). For the CDR3, the DNA is TGTGCCAGTTCGTGGGCAGGGGGGAGAAATGAGCAGTTCTTC. Amino acid sequence: CASSWAGGRNEQFF.

The J gene is TRBJ2-1, the V gene TRBV30; 9 bases map to TRBD1. This CDR3 region has 15 residues. CDR1 GTSNPN and CDR2 SVGIG come from the germline V gene (reference sequence). J was trimmed by 9 bases and V by 1 base; bases with no gene match: 10. The CDR3 sequence is CAWSEGTGKVSEQFF. Here the CDR3 DNA reads TGTGCCTGGAGTGAAGGGACAGGGAAGGTCAGTGAGCAGTTCTTC.

The chain combines TRBV7-9 with TRBJ2-3, with 10 bases lining up with TRBD1. The CDR3 runs 16 residues. CDR1 is SEHNR, CDR2 FQNEAQ, per germline (reference sequence). The junction had 10 bases not matched to a gene; V was cut back by 5 bases and J by 5 bases. CDR3 nucleotide sequence: TGTGCCAGCAGCCTTCTGACAGGGGGCGAGGGAGATACGCAGTATTTT. It translates to CASSLLTGGEGDTQYF.

CDR3 nucleotide sequence: TGTGCCAGCATTCTGACAGGAGCAAGCGGTGGGACCCAGTACTTC. It specifies CASILTGASGGTQYF. This chain connects TRBV2 to TRBJ2-5, with D possibly matching TRBD1 (6 bases). Germline CDR1 reads SNHLY; CDR2 reads FYNNEI. CDR3 length equals 15 residues. Between the trimmed V and J ends, which lost 7 bases and 7 bases, there was a span of 22 bases.

The V call is TRBV14, the J call TRBJ2-7; the match to TRBD2 covers 8 bases. V lost 0 bases to trimming and J lost 2 bases; unmatched junction nucleotides: 12. CDR1 is SGHDN and CDR2 is FVKESK in the germline V gene. This CDR3 spans 18 amino acids. Here the CDR3 DNA reads TGTGCCAGCAGCCAAGAAGACAGGCGGACTAGCCCTCCCTACGAGCAGTACTTC. Its translation is CASSQEDRRTSPPYEQYF.

The chain employs TRBV27 and TRBJ2-5; 9 bases agree with TRBD2. CDR1 and CDR2 from the germline V gene are MNHEY and SMNVEV (reference sequence). Trimming cost V 4 bases and J 8 bases; bases outside gene matches: 5. The CDR3 extends over 13 amino acids. CDR3 bases: TGTGCCAGCAGTTCTACTAGCGGGTTTACCCAGTACTTC. Protein sequence: CASSSTSGFTQYF.

This chain connects TRBV7-3 to TRBJ2-3; TRBD2 matches at 9 bases. V lost 1 base to trimming and J lost 3 bases; unmatched junction nucleotides: 8. Germline assignment: CDR1 SGHTA and CDR2 FQGTGA. This CDR3 has 17 amino acids. As DNA, the CDR3 is TGTGCCAGCAGCTTAAGGGGTTGGACTAGCGATACAGATACGCAGTATTTT. This translates into CASSLRGWTSDTDTQYF. The full variable domain, completed using reference TRBV7-3 and TRBJ2-3, is GAGVSQTPSNKVTEKGKYVELRCDPISGHTALYWYRQSLGQGPEFLIYFQGTGAADDSGLPNDRFFAVRPEGSVSTLKIQRTERGDSAVYLCASSLRGWTSDTDTQYFGPGTRLTVL.

This clone appeared a single time. The V and J genes are TRBV12-5 and TRBJ2-6; D is perhaps TRBD1 (5 bases). Germline V lookup: CDR1 LGHNT, CDR2 FRNRAP. Between the trimmed V and J ends, which lost 5 bases and 5 bases, there was a span of 25 bases. The CDR3 is made up of 19 amino acids. CDR3 coding DNA: TGTGCTAGTGGTCAAGACCATTTGCCAGGACAAAGTCGGGCCAACGTCCTGACTTTC. It yields the protein CASGQDHLPGQSRANVLTF.

V usage is TRBV4-1 and J usage is TRBJ1-1; TRBD1 matches 10 bases. In germline, CDR1 is MGHRA, CDR2 YSYEKL. The CDR3 spans 15 residues. V dropped 4 bases and J dropped 6; count of bases not matched to a gene: 8. The CDR3 loop is CASSPGDRGFSEAFF. The CDR3 DNA reads as TGCGCCAGCAGCCCCGGGGACAGGGGTTTTTCTGAAGCTTTCTTT.

The chain has TRBV7-9 and TRBJ2-7, with 13 bases identical to TRBD2. Trimming cost V 4 bases and J 5 bases; bases outside gene matches: 14. This CDR3 has 18 residues. The germline gives CDR1 SEHNR, CDR2 FQNEAQ (reference sequence). The CDR3 is CASSSQLLAGGPENEQYF. The CDR3 DNA is TGTGCCAGCAGCTCCCAATTACTAGCGGGAGGGCCGGAGAACGAGCAGTACTTC.

This chain uses TRBV30 with TRBJ1-4; D not certain. The V and J ends lost 0 bases and 7 bases respectively, with 12 bases between them. The CDR3 extends over 14 amino acids. Germline CDR1 and CDR2: GTSNPN and SVGIG (reference sequence). CDR3 amino acids: CAWSVKGAGEKLFF. The CDR3 DNA follows: TGTGCCTGGAGTGTAAAGGGCGCGGGTGAAAAACTGTTTTTT.

The genes are TRBV7-9 and TRBJ2-6; D may be TRBD1 (5 bases). Germline lookup yields CDR1 SEHNR and CDR2 FQNEAQ (reference sequence). The ends were cut back, 6 bases at V and 2 bases at J, with 14 bases in the middle. CDR3 size: 16 residues. This CDR3 is CASSPTAFAGANVLTF. CDR3 nucleotides: TGTGCCAGCAGTCCGACAGCTTTCGCTGGGGCCAACGTCCTGACTTTC.

The CDR3 nucleotides read TGCGCCAGCAGCTACCCTAGCGGGAGCATCTATGAGCAGTTCTTC. Its protein product is CASSYPSGSIYEQFF. The rearrangement links TRBV5-1 to TRBJ2-1, with 10 bases matching TRBD2. The V gene end was trimmed by 3 bases and the J gene end by 8 bases; junction bases not matched to a gene: 8. The CDR3 has 15 amino acids. Germline CDR1 is SGHRS and CDR2 is YFSETQ.

This rearrangement joins TRBV28 to TRBJ2-1; 10 nucleotides match TRBD2. The CDR3 sequence is 16 residues long. Germline V gene data show CDR1 as MDHEN and CDR2 as SYDVKM. V dropped 5 bases and J dropped 5; count of bases not matched to a gene: 9. CDR3 amino acids: CASSPQMGLANNEQFF. DNA of the CDR3: TGTGCCAGCAGTCCACAAATGGGACTAGCGAACAATGAGCAGTTCTTC.

This clone was seen a single time. The CDR3 DNA reads TGTGCCAGCAGCTTAGACATAGGGGGCTTGTATGGCTACACCTTC. As protein: CASSLDIGGLYGYTF. The genes are TRBV7-2 and TRBJ1-2; 7 nucleotides align to TRBD1. Looked up from germline, CDR1 is SGHTA and CDR2 is FQGNSA. Trimming removed 1 base from V and 5 bases from J; junction bases left unmatched: 7. The CDR3 has 15 amino acids.

This clone has just one count. V usage is TRBV4-2 and J usage is TRBJ2-5, with D perhaps TRBD2 (6 bases). Trimming took off 0 bases at V and 4 bases at J, with 6 bases between the two ends. The CDR3 has 13 amino acids. Germline CDR1 reads LGHNA; CDR2 reads YNFKEQ. CDR3 in DNA: TGTGCCAGCAGCCAAGAGGGACTAGAGACCCAGTACTTC. It specifies CASSQEGLETQYF.

The chain carries TRBV21-1 and TRBJ1-5. TRBV21-1 is labeled a pseudogene. The CDR3 is 17 amino acids. The CDR3 protein is CASRGSLATWHHQPQHF. The CDR3, as DNA: TGTGCCAGCAGGGGGAGTTTAGCTACTTGGCATCATCAGCCCCAGCATTTT.

The CDR3 spells CASSRLRGGNEQFF. CDR3 coding DNA: TGTGCCAGCAGCCGATTAAGGGGGGGCAACGAGCAGTTCTTC. This rearrangement joins TRBV11-3 to TRBJ2-1, with a weak D call TRBD2 (7 bases). The CDR3 has 14 residues. Germline V gives CDR1 SGHNT, CDR2 YENEEA. V lost 5 bases to trimming and J lost 10 bases, with 18 bases between them. Variable domain in full (rest from reference TRBV11-3 and TRBJ2-1): EAGVVQSPRYKIIEKKQPVAFWCNPISGHNTLYWYLQNLGQGPELLIRYENEEAVDDSQLPKDRFSAERLKGVDSTLKIQPAELGDSAVYLCASSRLRGGNEQFFGPGTRLTVL.

The chain links TRBV6-4 to TRBJ2-1, with 9 bases lining up with TRBD2. CDR1 is MRHNA and CDR2 is SNTAGT in the germline V gene. The CDR3 consists of 15 residues. V trimming: 5 bases; J trimming: 2 bases; junction bases outside the gene matches: 4. The CDR3, as DNA: TGTGCCAGCAGTCCTAGCGGGGAACCCTACAATGAGCAGTTCTTC. It translates to CASSPSGEPYNEQFF.